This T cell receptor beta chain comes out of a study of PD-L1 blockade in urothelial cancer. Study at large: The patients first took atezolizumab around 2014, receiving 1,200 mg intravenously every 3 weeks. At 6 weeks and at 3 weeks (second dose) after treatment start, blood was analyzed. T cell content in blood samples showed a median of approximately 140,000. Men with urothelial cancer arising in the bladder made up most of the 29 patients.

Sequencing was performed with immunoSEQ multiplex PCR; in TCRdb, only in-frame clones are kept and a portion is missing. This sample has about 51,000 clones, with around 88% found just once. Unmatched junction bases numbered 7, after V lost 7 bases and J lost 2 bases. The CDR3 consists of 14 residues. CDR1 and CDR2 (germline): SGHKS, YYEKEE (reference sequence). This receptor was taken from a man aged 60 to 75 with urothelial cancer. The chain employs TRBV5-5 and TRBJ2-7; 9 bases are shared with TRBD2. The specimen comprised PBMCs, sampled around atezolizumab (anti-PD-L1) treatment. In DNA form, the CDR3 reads TGTGCCAGCGACTTTCTAGCGGGACCCTACGAGCAGTACTTC. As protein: CASDFLAGPYEQYF.